Presented here are 29 T cell receptor beta chains from one specimen sequenced in a study of beta chain features in type 1 diabetes. Expressed TCRB transcripts were sequenced after all isolated RNA was converted to cDNA. Clones were sequenced by immunoSEQ multiplex PCR, and TCRdb holds only the in-frame ones, with some missing. The sample shows 450,000 to 550,000 clones, approximately 30% of them seen only once. Sequencing was carried out using naive CD4+ T cells from blood. The receptors stem from a man between 18 and 35 years old in good health.

This clone has more than one count but fewer than ten. This rearrangement joins TRBV7-2 to TRBJ2-7, with D hard to call. There are 14 residues in the CDR3. Germline lookup yields CDR1 SGHTA and CDR2 FQGNSA. V was trimmed by 5 bases and J by 0 bases, leaving 11 bases between them. CDR3 sequence (DNA): TGTGCCAGCAGCACCTTAAGGGACTCCTACGAGCAGTACTTC. The encoded protein is CASSTLRDSYEQYF.

This clone occurred a few times. The chain couples TRBV2 to TRBJ2-7; 10 positions match TRBD2. The J segment lost 10 bases and the V segment lost 3 bases, leaving 6 bases of the junction unmatched. The CDR3 sequence is 13 residues long. Germline-derived CDR1 and CDR2 are SNHLY and FYNNEI. In DNA form, the CDR3 reads TGTGCCAGCAGTGAGGGACTAGCGCTCGAACAGTACTTC. Its protein product is CASSEGLALEQYF.

This clone was counted only a few times. J is TRBJ2-2 and V is TRBV5-1; D remains ambiguous. Germline lookup yields CDR1 SGHRS and CDR2 YFSETQ. The CDR3 covers 14 residues. V shed 4 bases and J shed 0 bases, with 7 bases lying between them. The CDR3 nucleotides are TGCGCCAGCAGCCCCCTTGCGAACACCGGGGAGCTGTTTTTT. Translation: CASSPLANTGELFF.

A remark on this clone: Other DNA sequences in the same sample also yield this CDR3. The CDR3 DNA reads TGCGCCAGCAGCTTAGGGGGCAACACCGGGGAGCTGTTTTTT. It yields the protein CASSLGGNTGELFF. This sequence joins TRBV5-1 and TRBJ2-2; 7 bases map to TRBD1. The ends lost 2 bases at V and 2 bases at J; junction bases unmatched: 0. This CDR3 is 14 amino acids long. Per germline, CDR1 SGHRS and CDR2 YFSETQ.

The V call is TRBV18, the J call TRBJ2-1; D gene uncertain. The CDR3 is made up of 14 amino acids. In germline, CDR1 is KGHSH, CDR2 LQKENI. The V gene lost 2 bases and the J gene lost 12 bases, with 17 bases spanning the gap. CDR3 region: CASSPEPHHGWQFF. The CDR3 DNA is TGTGCCAGCTCACCAGAACCCCACCACGGATGGCAGTTCTTC.

This chain links TRBV29-1 with TRBJ2-7; possible D gene TRBD1, 7 bases. The V and J ends lost 5 bases and 3 bases respectively, with 17 bases between them. The CDR3 runs 14 residues. In germline, CDR1 is SQVTM, CDR2 ANQGSEA. The chain's CDR3 is CSVSAGTAGYEQYF. DNA of the CDR3: TGCAGCGTTTCCGCCGGGACAGCGGGCTACGAGCAGTACTTC.

Concerning this clone: The junction departs from germline at one end; a sequencing error may be responsible. The V and J genes are TRBV30 and TRBJ1-1; no clear D gene. This CDR3 has 11 amino acids. CDR1 is GTSNPN, CDR2 SVGIG, per germline (reference sequence). Here the CDR3 DNA reads TGTGCCTGGAGTGTGGAGGGTGAAGCTTCCTTT. It specifies CAWSVEGEASF.

CDR3 DNA sequence: TGTGCCTGCGCTAGGACGGAATCCTACGAGCAGTACTTC. It yields the protein CACARTESYEQYF. The rearrangement links TRBV30 to TRBJ2-7, with D hard to call. CDR1 and CDR2 from the germline V gene are GTSNPN and SVGIG (reference sequence). V was cut by 6 bases and J by 1 base, with 13 bases left in between. The CDR3 covers 13 residues.

The gene calls are TRBV7-9 and TRBJ1-2; TRBD1 agrees at 8 bases. Looked up from germline, CDR1 is SEHNR and CDR2 is FQNEAQ (reference sequence). This CDR3 contains 13 residues. The V gene end was trimmed by 5 bases and the J gene end by 4 bases; junction bases not matched to a gene: 3. The CDR3 loop reads CASSITGGYGYTF. The CDR3 DNA reads TGTGCCAGCAGCATTACAGGGGGCTATGGCTACACCTTC.

To note about this clone: The same CDR3 arises from other DNA sequences in this sample as well. This chain's CDR3 is CASSVVSSGANVLTF. In nucleotides, the CDR3 is TGTGCCAGCAGCGTAGTCTCCTCTGGGGCCAACGTCCTGACTTTC. This rearrangement joins TRBV9 to TRBJ2-6; no definite D call. Germline-derived CDR1 and CDR2 are SGDLS and YYNGEE. With 0 bases removed from V and 0 bases from J, the gap between germline ends came to 4 bases. CDR3 length: 15 residues.

The rearrangement links TRBV30 to TRBJ2-7, with a tentative D call TRBD1 (6 bases). The CDR3 totals 15 residues. V was clipped by 1 base and J by 3 bases, with 16 bases between them. From germline, CDR1 is GTSNPN and CDR2 SVGIG (reference sequence). The CDR3 nucleotides read TGTGCCTGGAGTGACAGGGCAGGGTCGGTCTACGAGCAGTACTTC. This encodes CAWSDRAGSVYEQYF.

The chain couples TRBV30 to TRBJ2-3; 8 bases align to TRBD1. After removal of 6 bases from V and 6 bases from J, the junction contained 8 bases not matched to a gene. CDR1 and CDR2 from the germline V gene are GTSNPN and SVGIG (reference sequence). The CDR3 extends over 13 amino acids. As DNA, the CDR3 is TGTGCCTGTTATGGACAGGGAGAGGATACGCAGTATTTT. It encodes CACYGQGEDTQYF.

This clone came up a few times. The chain joins TRBV11-2 to TRBJ2-1, with 9 nucleotides matching TRBD2. Germline values: CDR1 SGHAT, CDR2 FQNNGV. The CDR3 is 16 residues long. The trim removed 4 bases at V and 7 bases at J, leaving 11 bases unmatched. The CDR3 sequence is CASSWALREGPNEQFF. In DNA form, the CDR3 reads TGTGCCAGCAGCTGGGCCCTGCGGGAGGGCCCAAATGAGCAGTTCTTC.

Only a few counts were recorded for this clone. The rearrangement links TRBV19 to TRBJ2-1; 9 positions agree with TRBD1. Looked up from germline, CDR1 is LNHDA and CDR2 is SQIVND (reference sequence). CDR3 length: 16 amino acids. V gave up 6 bases and J gave up 6 bases; unmatched junction bases: 12. DNA of the CDR3: TGTGCCAGTAGCCCTCTCAGGGGGACAGGGATCAATGAGCAGTTCTTC. Its protein is CASSPLRGTGINEQFF.

The chain joins TRBV30 to TRBJ2-1; D remains unclear. The CDR3 runs to 12 residues. The germline V gene encodes CDR1 GTSNPN and CDR2 SVGIG (reference sequence). V was cut by 3 bases and J by 9 bases, with 12 bases left in between. The CDR3 reads CAWRFNPGEQFF. CDR3 DNA sequence: TGTGCCTGGAGGTTCAATCCCGGTGAGCAGTTCTTC.

This chain links TRBV7-2 with TRBJ2-1, with D perhaps matching TRBD2 (5 bases). Trimming cost V 3 bases and J 0 bases, with 15 bases left between them. The germline gives CDR1 SGHTA, CDR2 FQGNSA. The CDR3 runs to 17 residues. CDR3 coding DNA: TGTGCCAGCAGCTTCACTATAAGAACTAGCTCCTACAATGAGCAGTTCTTC. It specifies CASSFTIRTSSYNEQFF.

The gene calls are TRBV29-1 and TRBJ2-7, with D tentatively TRBD1 or TRBD2 (7 bases each). Germline CDR1 SQVTM, CDR2 ANQGSEA. Trimming removed 5 bases at V and 11 bases at J, with 13 bases between. The CDR3 length is 10 residues. CDR3 loop: CSVSTGREYF. CDR3 DNA sequence: TGCAGCGTTTCGACAGGGAGGGAGTACTTC.

J is TRBJ2-1 and V is TRBV10-3, with TRBD2 as a possible D gene (5 bases). Trimming cost V 6 bases and J 9 bases, with 9 bases left between them. Germline loops: CDR1 ENHRY, CDR2 SYGVKD. The CDR3 has 11 residues. This CDR3 is CAISLGSEQFF. DNA of the CDR3: TGTGCCATCAGCCTTGGGAGTGAGCAGTTCTTC.

This chain joins TRBV9 and TRBJ2-7, with D tentatively TRBD2 (5 bases). The length of the CDR3 is 15 residues. Germline V gene sequence: CDR1 SGDLS, CDR2 YYNGEE. V was cut by 0 bases and J by 0 bases, with 10 bases left in between. The CDR3 DNA is TGTGCCAGCAGCGTAGAGATAGGGAGCTCCTACGAGCAGTACTTC. Translating gives CASSVEIGSSYEQYF.

This clone showed up just once. V usage is TRBV9 and J usage is TRBJ2-1; D perhaps matches TRBD2 (5 bases). Germline assignment: CDR1 SGDLS and CDR2 YYNGEE. V lost 0 bases, J lost 6 bases, and 13 bases lay in between. The CDR3 spans 15 residues. DNA of the CDR3: TGTGCCAGCAGCGTAGCTCTCGGCGGGTTCAATGAGCAGTTCTTC. Translating it yields CASSVALGGFNEQFF. The full variable domain, with the rest looked up from reference TRBV9 and TRBJ2-1, is DSGVTQTPKHLITATGQRVTLRCSPRSGDLSVYWYQQSLDQGLQFLIQYYNGEERAKGNILERFSAQQFPDLHSELNLSSLELGDSALYFCASSVALGGFNEQFFGPGTRLTVL.

This clone turned up a few times. The rearrangement links TRBV5-6 to TRBJ2-7; 8 bases are shared with TRBD2. Germline V gene sequence: CDR1 SGHDT, CDR2 YYEEEE. Trimming at V came to 5 bases and at J to 2 bases, leaving 6 bases not matched to a gene. The CDR3 is 14 amino acids. In DNA form, the CDR3 reads TGTGCCAGCAGGGCACTAGCGGATGCCTACGAGCAGTACTTC. Translated: CASRALADAYEQYF.

This clone was detected a few times. This chain joins TRBV7-2 and TRBJ1-2; TRBD1 is a possible D gene (5 bases). Germline loops: CDR1 SGHTA, CDR2 FQGNSA. The V end was cut by 5 bases, the J end by 0 bases, with 13 bases between. The CDR3 loop spans 15 amino acids. The CDR3, as DNA: TGTGCCAGCAGCCCTTACAGGTCTCCTAACTATGGCTACACCTTC. Encoded protein: CASSPYRSPNYGYTF.

This clone appeared a few times. The chain employs TRBV5-1 and TRBJ2-5, with TRBD1 as a possible D gene (5 bases). The CDR3 is 14 residues long. Germline V gene data show CDR1 as SGHRS and CDR2 as YFSETQ. Trimming took off 4 bases at V and 3 bases at J, with 13 bases between the two ends. CDR3 bases: TGCGCCAGCAGCAATCAGGGCCAAGAAGAGACCCAGTACTTC. It translates to CASSNQGQEETQYF.

This chain uses TRBV7-9 with TRBJ2-2; D gene ambiguous. This CDR3 region has 14 residues. In germline, CDR1 is SEHNR, CDR2 FQNEAQ (reference sequence). Deletions cut 0 bases from V and 1 base from J, with 3 bases between. CDR3 DNA sequence: TGTGCCAGCAGCTTAGCAGGGAACACCGGGGAGCTGTTTTTT. Protein sequence: CASSLAGNTGELFF.

This clone was observed a handful of times. The chain uses TRBV9 and TRBJ2-1; 7 nucleotides agree with TRBD2. This CDR3 region has 16 residues. With 0 bases clipped from V and 2 bases from J, the junction kept 5 bases outside the gene matches. Germline assignment: CDR1 SGDLS and CDR2 YYNGEE. CDR3 residues: CASSVGMGGAYNEQFF. CDR3 DNA: TGTGCCAGCAGCGTAGGTATGGGAGGGGCCTACAATGAGCAGTTCTTC.

This chain connects TRBV28 to TRBJ2-5; D perhaps matches TRBD2 (5 bases). This CDR3 spans 15 amino acids. Germline CDR1 MDHEN, CDR2 SYDVKM. The V end was cut by 6 bases, the J end by 2 bases, with 16 bases between. The CDR3 loop is CASSTRAGGQETQYF. The CDR3 region has the DNA TGTGCCAGCAGCACTAGGGCCGGTGGACAAGAGACCCAGTACTTC.

This chain uses TRBV14 with TRBJ2-7; 9 bases are a match to TRBD1. Germline loops: CDR1 SGHDN, CDR2 FVKESK. This CDR3 contains 15 residues. V trimming: 1 base; J trimming: 2 bases; junction bases outside the gene matches: 3. The CDR3 spells CASSQVDRGAYEQYF. The CDR3 DNA reads as TGTGCCAGCAGCCAAGTGGACAGGGGAGCCTACGAGCAGTACTTC.

The sample holds a few counts of this clone. The J gene is TRBJ2-3, the V gene TRBV5-1; no clear D. Trimming removed 0 bases at V and 4 bases at J, with 6 bases between. Per the germline V gene, CDR1 is SGHRS and CDR2 is YFSETQ. The CDR3 sequence is 13 residues long. CDR3 nucleotides: TGCGCCAGCAGCTTGGTGCCCCCAGATACGCAGTATTTT. Its translation is CASSLVPPDTQYF.

In this sample, this clone turned up a few times. This sequence joins TRBV5-4 and TRBJ2-7, with D hard to call. Between the trimmed V and J ends, which lost 1 base and 0 bases, there was a span of 8 bases. The length of the CDR3 is 14 residues. Germline V gives CDR1 SGHNT, CDR2 YYREEE (reference sequence). Written as DNA, the CDR3 is TGTGCCAGCAGCTTGTCCCCAAGCTCCTACGAGCAGTACTTC. Residues: CASSLSPSSYEQYF.